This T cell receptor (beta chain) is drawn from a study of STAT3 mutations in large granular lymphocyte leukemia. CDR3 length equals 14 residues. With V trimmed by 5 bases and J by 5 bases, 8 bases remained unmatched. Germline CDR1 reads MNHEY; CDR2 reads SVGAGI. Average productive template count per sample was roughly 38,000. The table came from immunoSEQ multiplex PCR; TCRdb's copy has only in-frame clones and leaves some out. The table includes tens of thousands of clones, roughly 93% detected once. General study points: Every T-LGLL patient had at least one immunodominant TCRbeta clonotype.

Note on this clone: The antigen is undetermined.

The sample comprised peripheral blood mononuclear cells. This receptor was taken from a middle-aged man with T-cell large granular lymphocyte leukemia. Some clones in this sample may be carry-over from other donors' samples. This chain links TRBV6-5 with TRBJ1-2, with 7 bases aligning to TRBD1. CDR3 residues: CASSLQGRWYGYTF. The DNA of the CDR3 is TGTGCCAGCAGTCTACAGGGGAGATGGTATGGCTACACCTTC.